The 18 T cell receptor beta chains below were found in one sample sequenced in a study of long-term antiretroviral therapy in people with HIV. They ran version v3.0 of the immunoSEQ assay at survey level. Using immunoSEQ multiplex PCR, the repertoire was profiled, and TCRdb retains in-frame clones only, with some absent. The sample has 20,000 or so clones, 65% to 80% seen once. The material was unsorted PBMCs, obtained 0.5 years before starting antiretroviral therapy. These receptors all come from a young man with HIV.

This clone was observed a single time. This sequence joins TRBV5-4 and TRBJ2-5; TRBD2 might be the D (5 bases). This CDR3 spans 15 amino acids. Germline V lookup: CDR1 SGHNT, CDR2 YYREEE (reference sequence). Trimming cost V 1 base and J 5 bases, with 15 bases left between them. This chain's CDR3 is CASSLLEGSEETQYF. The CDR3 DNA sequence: TGTGCCAGCAGCTTGCTTGAGGGATCAGAGGAGACCCAGTACTTC.

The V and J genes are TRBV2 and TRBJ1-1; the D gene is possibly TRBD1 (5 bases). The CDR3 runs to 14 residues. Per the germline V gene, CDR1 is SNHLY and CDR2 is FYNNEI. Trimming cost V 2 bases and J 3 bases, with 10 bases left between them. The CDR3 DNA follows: TGTGCCAGCAGTGAAAAGGGGTGGGACACTGAAGCTTTCTTT. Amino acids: CASSEKGWDTEAFF.

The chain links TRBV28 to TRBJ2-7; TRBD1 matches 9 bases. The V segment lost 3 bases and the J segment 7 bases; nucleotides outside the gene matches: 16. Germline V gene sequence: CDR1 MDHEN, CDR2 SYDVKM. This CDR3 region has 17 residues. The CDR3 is CASSFPLRTGEVGEQYF. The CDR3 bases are TGTGCCAGCAGTTTCCCACTCAGGACAGGGGAAGTCGGGGAGCAGTACTTC.

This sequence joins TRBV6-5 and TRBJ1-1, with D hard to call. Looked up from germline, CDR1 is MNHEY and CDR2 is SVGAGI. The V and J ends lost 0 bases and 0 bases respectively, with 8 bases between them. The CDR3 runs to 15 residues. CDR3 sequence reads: CASSYSPRVNTEAFF. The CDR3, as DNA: TGTGCCAGCAGTTACTCGCCAAGAGTGAACACTGAAGCTTTCTTT.

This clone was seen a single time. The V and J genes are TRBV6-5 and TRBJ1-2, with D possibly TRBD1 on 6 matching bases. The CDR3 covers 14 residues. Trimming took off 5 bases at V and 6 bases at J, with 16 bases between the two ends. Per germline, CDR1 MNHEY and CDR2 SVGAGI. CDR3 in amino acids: CASSLSRGRNGYTF. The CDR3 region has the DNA TGTGCCAGCAGTCTCAGCAGGGGTAGAAATGGCTACACCTTC.

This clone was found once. CDR3 bases: TGTGCCAGTAGTCCCCGTGGGCCTGGCTATGGCTACACCTTC. Translated, it gives CASSPRGPGYGYTF. The chain links TRBV19 to TRBJ1-2; no clear D gene. The CDR3 totals 14 residues. From germline, CDR1 is LNHDA and CDR2 SQIVND (reference sequence). Trimming pared 5 bases from V and 4 bases from J, leaving 14 bases between.

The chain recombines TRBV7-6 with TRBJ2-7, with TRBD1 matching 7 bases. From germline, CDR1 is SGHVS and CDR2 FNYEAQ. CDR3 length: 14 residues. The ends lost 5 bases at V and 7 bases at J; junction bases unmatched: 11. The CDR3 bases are TGTGCCAGCAGCCCCGGGACAGCCCTAGGGGAGCAGTACTTC. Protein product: CASSPGTALGEQYF.

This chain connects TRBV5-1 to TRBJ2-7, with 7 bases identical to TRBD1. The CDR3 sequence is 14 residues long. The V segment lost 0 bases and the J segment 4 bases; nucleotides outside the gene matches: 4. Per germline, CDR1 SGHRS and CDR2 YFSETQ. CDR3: CASSLDRGTYEQYF. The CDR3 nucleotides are TGCGCCAGCAGCTTGGACAGGGGAACTTACGAGCAGTACTTC.

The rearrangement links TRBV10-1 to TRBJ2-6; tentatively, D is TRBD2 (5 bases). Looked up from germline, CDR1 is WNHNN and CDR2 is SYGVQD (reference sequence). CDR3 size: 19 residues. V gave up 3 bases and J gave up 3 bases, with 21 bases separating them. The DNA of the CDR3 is TGCGCCAGCAGTGAAGCCCCCCCGAGGGCTCGAGGTGGGGCCAACGTCCTGACTTTC. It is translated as CASSEAPPRARGGANVLTF.

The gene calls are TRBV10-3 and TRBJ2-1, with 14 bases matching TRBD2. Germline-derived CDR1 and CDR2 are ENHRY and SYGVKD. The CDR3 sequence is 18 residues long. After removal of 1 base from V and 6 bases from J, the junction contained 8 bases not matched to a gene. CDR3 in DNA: TGTGCCATCAGTGAGTACGGGACTAGCGGGAGTATCAGCAATGAGCAGTTCTTC. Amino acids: CAISEYGTSGSISNEQFF.

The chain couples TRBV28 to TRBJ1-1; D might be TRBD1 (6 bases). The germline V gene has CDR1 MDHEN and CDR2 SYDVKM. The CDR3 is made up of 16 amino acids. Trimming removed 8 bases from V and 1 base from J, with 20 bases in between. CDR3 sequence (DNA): TGTGCCAGCGAGTACAGAATGGACAGATCGAACACTGAAGCTTTCTTT. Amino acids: CASEYRMDRSNTEAFF.

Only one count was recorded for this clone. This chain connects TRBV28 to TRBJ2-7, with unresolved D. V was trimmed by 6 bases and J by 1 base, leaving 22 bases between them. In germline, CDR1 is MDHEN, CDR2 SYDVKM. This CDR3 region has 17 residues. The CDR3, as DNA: TGTGCCAGCAGCTTGCACGACCAAGGCCTCCCTTCCTACGAGCAGTACTTC. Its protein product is CASSLHDQGLPSYEQYF.

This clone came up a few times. In nucleotides, the CDR3 is TGTGCCAGCAGCGGGGGATTACTAGCGGTCTACAATGAGCAGTTCTTC. It specifies CASSGGLLAVYNEQFF. The chain combines TRBV13 with TRBJ2-1; 8 bases agree with TRBD2. The CDR3 is made up of 16 amino acids. The germline gives CDR1 PRHDT, CDR2 FYEKMQ (reference sequence). Unmatched junction bases numbered 9, after V lost 5 bases and J lost 3 bases.

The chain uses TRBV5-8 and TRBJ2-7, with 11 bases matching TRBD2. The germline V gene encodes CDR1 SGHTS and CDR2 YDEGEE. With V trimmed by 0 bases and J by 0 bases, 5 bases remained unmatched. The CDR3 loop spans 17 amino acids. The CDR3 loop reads CASSLGLAGFSSYEQYF. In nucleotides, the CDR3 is TGTGCCAGCAGCTTGGGACTAGCGGGATTCAGCTCCTACGAGCAGTACTTC.

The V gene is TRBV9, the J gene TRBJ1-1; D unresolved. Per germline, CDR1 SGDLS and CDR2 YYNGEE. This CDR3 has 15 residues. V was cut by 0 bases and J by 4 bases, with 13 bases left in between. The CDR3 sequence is CASSVVPGRATEAFF. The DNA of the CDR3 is TGTGCCAGCAGCGTAGTTCCCGGTAGGGCCACTGAAGCTTTCTTT.

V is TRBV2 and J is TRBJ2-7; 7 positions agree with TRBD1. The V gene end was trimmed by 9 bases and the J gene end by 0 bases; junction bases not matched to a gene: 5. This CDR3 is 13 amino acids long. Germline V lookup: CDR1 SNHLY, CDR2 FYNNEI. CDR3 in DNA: TGTGCCAGTACCGGGACAGACTCCTACGAGCAGTACTTC. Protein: CASTGTDSYEQYF. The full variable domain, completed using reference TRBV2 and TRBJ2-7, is EPEVTQTPSHQVTQMGQEVILRCVPISNHLYFYWYRQILGQKVEFLVSFYNNEISEKSEIFDDQFSVERPDGSNFTLKIRSTKLEDSAMYFCASTGTDSYEQYFGPGTRLTVT.

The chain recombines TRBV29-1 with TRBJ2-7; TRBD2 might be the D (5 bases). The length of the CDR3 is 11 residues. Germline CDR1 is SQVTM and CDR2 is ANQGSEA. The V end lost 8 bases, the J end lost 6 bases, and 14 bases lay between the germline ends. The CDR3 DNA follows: TGCAGCATCTTATTCCGGGGCGAGCAGTACTTC. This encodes CSILFRGEQYF.

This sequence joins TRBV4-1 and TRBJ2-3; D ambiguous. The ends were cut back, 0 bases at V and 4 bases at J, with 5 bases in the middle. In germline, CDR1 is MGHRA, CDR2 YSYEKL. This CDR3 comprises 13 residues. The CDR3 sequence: CASSQESSDTQYF. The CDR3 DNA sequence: TGCGCCAGCAGCCAAGAGTCCTCAGATACGCAGTATTTT.